Below are 31 T cell receptor beta chains sequenced from a single sample in a study of response to subunit inactivated influenza vaccine. MiXCR was run by TCRdb on the RT-PCR reads, yielding one entry per CDR3 protein. The sample contains hundreds of thousands of distinct CDR3 sequences, approximately 15% of which appear only once. Here the sequenced sample was PBMCs from blood, taken roughly 15 days before vaccination. The receptors here all came from a man aged 50-59 years who received an inactivated influenza vaccine.

This clonotype was counted between two and nine times. This chain connects TRBV7-9 to TRBJ1-6; the D is unclear. Per the germline V gene, CDR1 is SEHNR and CDR2 is FQNEAQ (reference sequence). The V end was cut by 2 bases, the J end by 8 bases, with 16 bases between. This CDR3 region has 16 residues. The CDR3 loop reads CASSLNVPTDYSPLHF. CDR3 bases: TGTGCCAGCAGCTTAAATGTTCCGACGGATTATTCACCCCTCCACTTT. Full variable domain (rest looked up from reference TRBV7-9 and TRBJ1-6): DTGVSQNPRHKITKRGQNVTFRCDPISEHNRLYWYRQTLGQGPEFLTYFQNEAQLEKSRLLSDRFSAERPKGSFSTLEIQRTEQGDSAMYLCASSLNVPTDYSPLHFGNGTRLTVT.

With respect to this clonotype: This may be a read error, as it is one base from a much larger clone. This chain connects TRBV27 to TRBJ2-7; D is unclear. Germline CDR1 MNHEY, CDR2 SMNVEV (reference sequence). The CDR3 is 12 residues long. The V and J ends lost 10 bases and 0 bases respectively, with 10 bases between them. CDR3 protein: CANIGYSYEQYF. The CDR3 DNA reads as TGTGCCAACATCGGGTACTCCTACGAGCAGTACTTC.

V usage is TRBV5-1 and J usage is TRBJ2-1; tentative D call: TRBD2 (6 bases). Trimming pared 5 bases from V and 4 bases from J, leaving 13 bases between. Germline lookup yields CDR1 SGHRS and CDR2 YFSETQ. CDR3 size: 14 residues. In DNA form, the CDR3 reads TGCGCCAGCAGACCGAGCGGGTCGTACAATGAGCAGTTCTTC. It codes for CASRPSGSYNEQFF. Complete variable domain (other parts from reference TRBV5-1 and TRBJ2-1): KAGVTQTPRYLIKTRGQQVTLSCSPISGHRSVSWYQQTPGQGLQFLFEYFSETQRNKGNFPGRFSGRQFSNSRSEMNVSTLELGDSALYLCASRPSGSYNEQFFGPGTRLTVL.

The rearrangement joins TRBV18 to TRBJ2-3, with D perhaps TRBD1 or TRBD2 (5 bases each). Germline values: CDR1 KGHSH, CDR2 LQKENI. Trimming shortened V by 2 bases and J by 0 bases, and 18 bases separated the two germline ends. The CDR3 runs to 18 residues. CDR3 protein: CASSPRWDLKGSTDTQYF. The DNA of the CDR3 is TGTGCCAGCTCACCAAGATGGGACCTCAAGGGAAGCACAGATACGCAGTATTTT.

This clonotype was recorded once. The chain joins TRBV4-1 to TRBJ1-5; D unclear. The germline V and J ends were trimmed by 1 base and 1 base, with 14 bases remaining between them. The CDR3 is 17 residues long. Germline V CDR1 and CDR2: MGHRA, YSYEKL. The CDR3 sequence: CASSQAPTVGSNQPQHF. CDR3 in DNA: TGCGCCAGCAGCCAAGCACCCACGGTTGGAAGCAATCAGCCCCAGCATTTT.

The gene calls are TRBV12-3 or TRBV12-4 and TRBJ1-4, with D uncertain. With 6 bases removed from V and 8 bases from J, the gap between germline ends came to 16 bases. The length of the CDR3 is 14 residues. The CDR3 DNA follows: TGTGCCAGCAGCCCCCATGGCGCGGGGGAAAAACTGTTTTTT. It encodes CASSPHGAGEKLFF.

Only a few counts were recorded for this clonotype. This sequence joins TRBV27 and TRBJ2-1, with D perhaps TRBD2 (6 bases). Germline CDR1 is MNHEY and CDR2 is SMNVEV (reference sequence). Trimming took 1 base from V and 2 from J, leaving 12 bases between them. The CDR3 totals 16 residues. The DNA for the CDR3 is TGTGCCAGCAGTTTATTAGGCGGGACCGCCTACAATGAGCAGTTCTTC. Amino acid sequence: CASSLLGGTAYNEQFF.

This clonotype came up a few times. The CDR3 here is CASSITGPEAFF. CDR3 sequence (DNA): TGTGCCAGCAGTATTACAGGGCCTGAAGCTTTCTTT. The chain couples TRBV2 to TRBJ1-1, with D possibly being TRBD1 (6 bases). Germline CDR1 and CDR2: SNHLY and FYNNEI. This CDR3 is 12 amino acids long. Trimming cost V 5 bases and J 6 bases, with 10 bases left between them. Variable domain in full (rest from reference TRBV2 and TRBJ1-1): EPEVTQTPSHQVTQMGQEVILRCVPISNHLYFYWYRQILGQKVEFLVSFYNNEISEKSEIFDDQFSVERPDGSNFTLKIRSTKLEDSAMYFCASSITGPEAFFGQGTRLTVV.

This clonotype has ten or more counts. This chain joins TRBV19 and TRBJ1-2; possibly TRBD1 for D (5 bases). Per the germline V gene, CDR1 is LNHDA and CDR2 is SQIVND (reference sequence). This CDR3 is built from 11 residues. Trimming pared 10 bases from V and 6 bases from J, leaving 12 bases between. CDR3 amino acids: CATPTRDGYTF. CDR3 nucleotide sequence: TGTGCCACCCCAACCAGGGATGGCTACACCTTC.

This clonotype was counted a few times. V and J are TRBV10-3 and TRBJ2-1; 11 nucleotides align to TRBD2. V trimming: 10 bases; J trimming: 5 bases; junction bases outside the gene matches: 7. The CDR3 has 14 residues. Germline CDR1 and CDR2: ENHRY and SYGVKD. The CDR3 DNA follows: TGTGCCACCGAACCGGGACTAGCGGACAATGAGCAGTTCTTC. Translating gives CATEPGLADNEQFF.

Worth noting for this clonotype: This clone may be a read error of a much larger clone one base away. The CDR3 sequence is CSVGTSLNVQFF. CDR3 bases: TGCAGCGTTGGGACTAGTCTCAATGTGCAGTTCTTC. This sequence joins TRBV29-1 and TRBJ2-1; TRBD2 aligns across 7 bases. Germline assignment: CDR1 SQVTM and CDR2 ANQGSEA. This CDR3 contains 12 residues.

This clonotype came up a few times. The rearrangement links TRBV6-5 to TRBJ1-6; perhaps TRBD1 as D (5 bases). Trimming removed 4 bases at V and 7 bases at J, with 17 bases between. The germline V gene has CDR1 MNHEY and CDR2 SVGAGI. The CDR3 is 16 residues long. The CDR3 region is CASSSSVTRGNSPLHF. CDR3 nucleotide sequence: TGTGCCAGCAGTTCCTCCGTTACTAGGGGAAATTCACCCCTCCACTTT.

This clonotype was observed a handful of times. The J gene is TRBJ2-3, the V gene TRBV20-1; D may correspond to TRBD1 or TRBD2 (5 bases each). Germline CDR1 reads DFQATT; CDR2 reads SNEGSKA (reference sequence). V lost 6 bases and J lost 5, with 24 bases in between. The length of the CDR3 is 16 residues. The CDR3 spells CSALLGRGSIKDTQYF. CDR3 DNA sequence: TGCAGTGCGCTCCTCGGACGGGGCTCTATTAAAGATACGCAGTATTTT.

The J gene is TRBJ2-7, the V gene TRBV6-1; D might be TRBD2 (6 bases). V shed 8 bases and J shed 6 bases, with 17 bases lying between them. CDR1 and CDR2 from the germline V gene are MNHNS and SASEGT. The CDR3 covers 13 residues. This CDR3 reads CASSETQGGEQYF. The CDR3 DNA reads as TGTGCCAGCTCAGAAACCCAGGGAGGCGAGCAGTACTTC.

This rearrangement joins TRBV5-1 to TRBJ1-2, with D unclear. The germline CDR1 and CDR2 sequences are SGHRS and YFSETQ. The V end lost 5 bases, the J end lost 14 bases, and 16 bases lay between the germline ends. The CDR3 is 11 amino acids. The CDR3 region is CASSLNRRQTF. As DNA, the CDR3 is TGCGCCAGCAGTCTAAACCGGAGGCAGACCTTC. Combining the CDR3 with reference TRBV5-1 and TRBJ1-2 gives the whole variable domain KAGVTQTPRYLIKTRGQQVTLSCSPISGHRSVSWYQQTPGQGLQFLFEYFSETQRNKGNFPGRFSGRQFSNSRSEMNVSTLELGDSALYLCASSLNRRQTFGSGTRLTVV.

The table lists this clonotype with a few counts. This chain connects TRBV7-9 to TRBJ1-1; D is uncertain. From germline, CDR1 is SEHNR and CDR2 FQNEAQ (reference sequence). V lost 5 bases and J lost 3, with 10 bases in between. CDR3 length: 13 amino acids. In DNA, the CDR3 is TGTGCCAGCAGCCAAGGTGTGTACACTGAAGCTTTCTTT. Translating it yields CASSQGVYTEAFF. The variable domain in full, with the rest retrieved from reference TRBV7-9 and TRBJ1-1, is DTGVSQNPRHKITKRGQNVTFRCDPISEHNRLYWYRQTLGQGPEFLTYFQNEAQLEKSRLLSDRFSAERPKGSFSTLEIQRTEQGDSAMYLCASSQGVYTEAFFGQGTRLTVV.

This rearrangement joins TRBV2 to TRBJ2-7; a possible D gene is TRBD1 (5 bases). CDR1 is SNHLY, CDR2 FYNNEI, per germline. The V end was cut by 4 bases, the J end by 4 bases, with 11 bases between. There are 13 residues in the CDR3. The CDR3 region is CASSVTDVYEQYF. In DNA form, the CDR3 reads TGTGCCAGCAGTGTGACAGACGTATACGAGCAGTACTTC.

The table lists this clonotype with a few counts. The gene calls are TRBV5-5 and TRBJ2-3, with 11 bases aligning to TRBD1. Germline CDR1 SGHKS, CDR2 YYEKEE (reference sequence). This CDR3 has 14 residues. V lost 4 bases and J lost 6; bases outside the gene matches: 4. In DNA, the CDR3 is TGTGCCAGCAGCAACGGACAGGGGGCTGATACGCAGTATTTT. Translated, it gives CASSNGQGADTQYF.

The CDR3 region is CASSTGRGAGVRGYTF. The CDR3 DNA is TGTGCCAGCAGCACGGGGAGAGGGGCAGGGGTTCGGGGCTACACCTTC. V and J are TRBV6-1 and TRBJ1-2; the D gene is possibly TRBD1 (6 bases). The CDR3 has 16 residues. Germline CDR1 reads MNHNS; CDR2 reads SASEGT. Trimming stripped 6 bases from V and 8 bases from J, with 25 bases between.

This clonotype has a handful of counts. The chain combines TRBV4-3 with TRBJ2-2, with 11 bases matching TRBD2. Germline loops: CDR1 LGHNA, CDR2 YSLEER. CDR3 length equals 18 residues. V was clipped by 1 base and J by 5 bases; unmatched bases: 9. The DNA for the CDR3 is TGCGCCAGCAGCCAAGTGACGTTAGCGGGAGGGAAGACCGGGGAGCTGTTTTTT. Amino acids: CASSQVTLAGGKTGELFF.

The genes are TRBV19 and TRBJ1-6; D is possibly TRBD1 (5 bases). The V end was cut by 6 bases, the J end by 7 bases, with 19 bases between. Germline loops: CDR1 LNHDA, CDR2 SQIVND (reference sequence). The CDR3 is 16 residues long. The CDR3 DNA reads as TGTGCCAGTAGAAGACAGACGGGCTCGGGAAATTCACCCCTCCACTTT. Amino acids: CASRRQTGSGNSPLHF. The whole variable domain, filled in from reference TRBV19 and TRBJ1-6, reads DGGITQSPKYLFRKEGQNVTLSCEQNLNHDAMYWYRQDPGQGLRLIYYSQIVNDFQKGDIAEGYSVSREKKESFPLTVTSAQKNPTAFYLCASRRQTGSGNSPLHFGNGTRLTVT.

Only a few counts were recorded for this clonotype. The rearrangement uses TRBV7-2 and TRBJ2-7, with D perhaps matching TRBD1 (5 bases). The ends were cut back, 6 bases at V and 0 bases at J, with 9 bases in the middle. Germline CDR1 SGHTA, CDR2 FQGNSA. The CDR3 contains 13 residues. This CDR3 reads CASRSDSSYEQYF. For the CDR3, the DNA is TGTGCCAGCAGATCAGACAGCTCCTACGAGCAGTACTTC. The entire variable domain, with the rest obtained from reference TRBV7-2 and TRBJ2-7, is as follows: GAGVSQSPSNKVTEKGKDVELRCDPISGHTALYWYRQSLGQGLEFLIYFQGNSAPDKSGLPSDRFSAERTGGSVSTLTIQRTQQEDSAVYLCASRSDSSYEQYFGPGTRLTVT.

This clonotype was seen more than once but under ten times. The CDR3 sequence is CASSVGSQRGKETQYF. The CDR3 DNA is TGCGCCAGCAGCGTGGGGTCCCAGCGGGGGAAAGAGACCCAGTACTTC. The chain couples TRBV5-1 to TRBJ2-5; TRBD2 aligns across 8 bases. The CDR3 runs 16 residues. Germline-derived CDR1 and CDR2 are SGHRS and YFSETQ. V gave up 4 bases and J gave up 3 bases; unmatched junction bases: 11.

The chain employs TRBV25-1 and TRBJ2-1; 10 nucleotides line up with TRBD2. V was pared by 4 bases and J by 0 bases, with 18 bases of the junction left unmatched. From germline, CDR1 is MGHDK and CDR2 SYGVNS. This CDR3 contains 21 residues. Here the CDR3 DNA reads TGTGCCAGCAGTGGGAGCGGGAAAAGGGCTAGCGGGAGTGACTCCTACAATGAGCAGTTCTTC. Translation gives CASSGSGKRASGSDSYNEQFF.

This clonotype appeared a few times. This rearrangement joins TRBV12-5 to TRBJ2-1, with D maybe TRBD1 (6 bases). CDR1 is LGHNT and CDR2 is FRNRAP in the germline V gene. This CDR3 region has 14 residues. V was pared by 8 bases and J by 9 bases, with 20 bases between. The CDR3 DNA is TGTGCTAGTACAGTGGGGGCACCAGGAGGTGAGCAGTTCTTC. Protein product: CASTVGAPGGEQFF.

This chain's CDR3 is CSASGTSGGIPETQYF. The CDR3 region has the DNA TGCAGTGCGTCCGGGACTAGCGGGGGGATCCCAGAGACCCAGTACTTC. V and J are TRBV20-1 and TRBJ2-5; TRBD2 agrees at 15 bases. V lost 6 bases, J lost 4 bases, and 9 bases stayed unmatched. Germline CDR1 DFQATT, CDR2 SNEGSKA (reference sequence). The CDR3 has 16 amino acids.

The chain has TRBV5-4 and TRBJ2-1; D possibly corresponds to TRBD2 (6 bases). V was clipped by 4 bases and J by 9 bases, with 14 bases between them. This CDR3 has 13 amino acids. Germline CDR1 reads SGHNT; CDR2 reads YYREEE (reference sequence). CDR3 region: CASSILAYGEQFF. Here the CDR3 DNA reads TGTGCCAGCAGCATACTAGCATATGGTGAGCAGTTCTTC.

The chain joins TRBV11-2 to TRBJ1-3, with D maybe TRBD1 (6 bases). The CDR3 consists of 15 residues. The germline gives CDR1 SGHAT, CDR2 FQNNGV. V lost 8 bases and J 0 bases, leaving 14 bases between the germline ends. The CDR3 DNA follows: TGTGCCAGCTCACGGGACAAGTACTCTGGAAACACCATATATTTT. Encoded protein: CASSRDKYSGNTIYF.

This clonotype was seen at least ten times. The chain joins TRBV7-8 to TRBJ1-2, with D maybe TRBD1 (6 bases). The germline CDR1 and CDR2 sequences are SGHVS and FQNEAQ. This CDR3 has 13 amino acids. Trimming stripped 1 base from V and 8 bases from J, with 11 bases between. CDR3 DNA sequence: TGTGCCAGCAGCTTAGACAGGGCTGAGGGCTACACCTTC. Translated: CASSLDRAEGYTF. The complete variable domain, with remaining parts taken from reference TRBV7-8 and TRBJ1-2, reads GAGVSQSPRYKVAKRGQDVALRCDPISGHVSLFWYQQALGQGPEFLTYFQNEAQLDKSGLPSDRFFAERPEGSVSTLKIQRTQQEDSAVYLCASSLDRAEGYTFGSGTRLTVV.

V gene TRBV15 combines with J gene TRBJ2-1, with 15 positions matching TRBD2. Germline loops: CDR1 LNHNV, CDR2 YYDKDF (reference sequence). The CDR3 totals 16 residues. Losses at the gene ends were 4 bases for V and 6 bases for J; bases not matched to a gene: 4. The CDR3 region has the DNA TGTGCCACCAGCACGGGACTAGCGGGAGGAAGCAATGAGCAGTTCTTC. Its translation is CATSTGLAGGSNEQFF.

This clonotype appeared a few times. The chain is built from TRBV29-1 and TRBJ2-4; TRBD2 is a possible D gene (5 bases). There are 12 residues in the CDR3. Deletions cut 7 bases from V and 0 bases from J, with 7 bases between. The germline CDR1 and CDR2 sequences are SQVTM and ANQGSEA. CDR3 bases: TGCAGCGGGGGAGTAGCCAAAAACATTCAGTACTTC. It translates to CSGGVAKNIQYF. The variable domain in full, completed from reference TRBV29-1 and TRBJ2-4, reads SAVISQKPSRDICQRGTSLTIQCQVDSQVTMMFWYRQQPGQSLTLIATANQGSEATYESGFVIDKFPISRPNLTFSTLTVSNMSPEDSSIYLCSGGVAKNIQYFGAGTRLSVL.